The 23 T cell receptor beta chains below were found in one sample sequenced in a study of Graves' ophthalmopathy and Graves' hyperthyroidism. RNA transcripts served as template for amplifying TCR beta CDR3 sequences. Scientists carried out first-round RT-PCR using HTBI primers and then a second-round multiplex PCR. Each CDR3 protein is one row after TCRdb ran MiXCR on the multiplex PCR reads. The sample gives about 400,000 distinct CDR3 sequences, about 16% of which show up once; 1.6% is in the top ten. The specimen sequenced was peripheral blood. The source of these receptors is a woman aged 18-29 years with Graves' ophthalmopathy.

This clonotype was counted ten times or more. Here the CDR3 DNA reads TGTGCCAGCAGTTTAGGGGGTACCCTCCACTTT. Amino acid sequence: CASSLGGTLHF. This chain joins TRBV12-3 or TRBV12-4 and TRBJ1-6; D is unclear. CDR3 length: 11 amino acids. Trimming took 1 base from V and 14 from J, leaving 6 bases between them.

This clonotype showed up many times. V is TRBV6-2 or TRBV6-3 and J is TRBJ2-7; TRBD2 matches at 7 bases. There are 16 residues in the CDR3. In germline, CDR1 is MNHEY, CDR2 SVGEGT. Trimming removed 2 bases from V and 4 bases from J; junction bases left unmatched: 11. As DNA, the CDR3 is TGTGCCAGCAGTTACCACCCCGGAGGGAGGGATTACGAGCAGTACTTC. Amino acid sequence: CASSYHPGGRDYEQYF.

This clonotype was counted at least ten times. The chain carries TRBV4-1 and TRBJ1-3; possible D gene TRBD1, 5 bases. Germline CDR1 is MGHRA and CDR2 is YSYEKL. This CDR3 has 17 residues. V lost 0 bases to trimming and J lost 0 bases, with 12 bases between them. The CDR3 coding sequence is TGCGCCAGCAGCCAAGAAAGGGACGGACACTCTGGAAACACCATATATTTT. Translation: CASSQERDGHSGNTIYF.

The table lists this clonotype with a few counts. The chain uses TRBV27 and TRBJ2-5, with D perhaps given as TRBD1 or TRBD2 (5 bases each). V lost 6 bases, J lost 3 bases, and 17 bases lay in between. The CDR3 totals 15 residues. Looked up from germline, CDR1 is MNHEY and CDR2 is SMNVEV (reference sequence). In DNA form, the CDR3 reads TGTGCCAGCAGAACTATCGGGGCAGGGAAAGAGACCCAGTACTTC. The encoded protein is CASRTIGAGKETQYF.

This clonotype was recorded at least ten times. The rearrangement uses TRBV20-1 and TRBJ1-5; D is possibly TRBD1 (5 bases). This CDR3 is built from 15 residues. Trimming took off 4 bases at V and 1 base at J, with 14 bases between the two ends. Germline lookup yields CDR1 DFQATT and CDR2 SNEGSKA (reference sequence). The chain's CDR3 is CSAKSHRRSNQPQHF. Here the CDR3 DNA reads TGCAGTGCTAAATCTCACAGGAGAAGCAATCAGCCCCAGCATTTT.

This clonotype was recorded at least ten times. CDR3 loop: CASSLGGRYTEAFF. The CDR3, as DNA: TGTGCCAGCAGCTTGGGGGGAAGGTACACTGAAGCTTTCTTT. The chain combines TRBV5-6 with TRBJ1-1; D gene uncertain. CDR1 SGHDT and CDR2 YYEEEE come from the germline V gene. The ends were cut back, 0 bases at V and 3 bases at J, with 9 bases in the middle. The CDR3 contains 14 residues.

There are many counts of this clonotype. This chain joins TRBV5-1 and TRBJ2-7; TRBD2 matches at 9 bases. The germline CDR1 and CDR2 sequences are SGHRS and YFSETQ. The CDR3 covers 18 residues. Germline trimming cut 3 bases from V and 2 bases from J; bases unmatched to any gene: 15. Written as DNA, the CDR3 is TGCGCCAGCAGCTACTTTGCTATAGCGGGAGTGGACCCCTACGAGCAGTACTTC. It specifies CASSYFAIAGVDPYEQYF.

There are many counts of this clonotype. The V call is TRBV6-2 or TRBV6-3, the J call TRBJ2-5, with 8 bases lining up with TRBD2. In germline, CDR1 is MNHEY, CDR2 SVGEGT. This CDR3 region has 16 residues. J gave up 2 bases and V 2 bases, and 7 bases lay outside the gene matches. CDR3 protein: CASSYPSGSWQETQYF. As DNA, the CDR3 is TGTGCCAGCAGTTACCCAAGCGGGAGCTGGCAAGAGACCCAGTACTTC.

This clonotype showed up many times. This rearrangement joins TRBV6-2 or TRBV6-3 to TRBJ1-2; 10 bases line up with TRBD1. The V segment lost 4 bases and the J segment 4 bases; nucleotides outside the gene matches: 9. The CDR3 covers 16 residues. CDR1 MNHEY and CDR2 SVGEGT come from the germline V gene. The CDR3 DNA sequence: TGTGCCAGCAGTTCTACCGGGACAGGGGCCTTCTATGGCTACACCTTC. Its translation is CASSSTGTGAFYGYTF.

Ten or more counts support this clonotype. The V call is TRBV24-1, the J call TRBJ2-2; the D is unclear. Germline V gives CDR1 KGHDR, CDR2 SFDVKD. This CDR3 has 14 residues. V was pared by 5 bases and J by 3 bases, with 9 bases between. CDR3: CATSGARYTGELFF. The DNA for the CDR3 is TGTGCCACCAGTGGGGCCAGATACACCGGGGAGCTGTTTTTT.

The genes are TRBV19 and TRBJ1-1, with a tentative D call TRBD1 (6 bases). The CDR3 is 11 residues long. CDR1 is LNHDA and CDR2 is SQIVND in the germline V gene (reference sequence). The V end was cut by 3 bases, the J end by 10 bases, with 9 bases between. For the CDR3, the DNA is TGTGCCAGTAGTATCGAGACAGGAGCTTTCTTT. Its protein is CASSIETGAFF.

This clonotype has ten or more counts. CDR3 in amino acids: CASSVKTGAGEQYF. CDR3 nucleotide sequence: TGTGCCAGCAGCGTAAAGACAGGGGCGGGGGAGCAGTACTTC. The V call is TRBV9, the J call TRBJ2-7; 8 positions agree with TRBD1. The CDR3 length is 14 residues. With V trimmed by 1 base and J by 7 bases, 7 bases remained unmatched. CDR1 is SGDLS, CDR2 YYNGEE, per germline. The full variable domain, in which reference TRBV9 and TRBJ2-7 provide the parts outside the CDR3, is DSGVTQTPKHLITATGQRVTLRCSPRSGDLSVYWYQQSLDQGLQFLIQYYNGEERAKGNILERFSAQQFPDLHSELNLSSLELGDSALYFCASSVKTGAGEQYFGPGTRLTVT.

This clonotype was observed many times. This chain joins TRBV7-9 and TRBJ2-7; TRBD2 agrees at 9 bases. V shed 8 bases and J 5 bases; nucleotides not matched to a gene: 4. This CDR3 region has 12 residues. Germline V gene data show CDR1 as SEHNR and CDR2 as FQNEAQ (reference sequence). Here the CDR3 reads CASGTSHNEQYF. The CDR3 region has the DNA TGTGCCAGCGGGACTAGCCATAACGAGCAGTACTTC.

This clonotype was picked up a small number of times. The chain couples TRBV6-2 or TRBV6-3 to TRBJ2-5; D is possibly TRBD2 (6 bases). This CDR3 contains 15 residues. CDR1 is MNHEY and CDR2 is SVGEGT in the germline V gene. V shed 0 bases and J shed 5 bases, with 13 bases lying between them. CDR3 in amino acids: CASSYSEGWGETQYF. The CDR3 DNA reads TGTGCCAGCAGTTACTCGGAGGGTTGGGGCGAGACCCAGTACTTC.

This clonotype was seen many times. The V call is TRBV11-2, the J call TRBJ1-1; D unresolved. This CDR3 is 16 amino acids long. V was cut by 5 bases and J by 0 bases, with 16 bases left in between. CDR1 and CDR2 from the germline V gene are SGHAT and FQNNGV. CDR3 nucleotides: TGTGCCAGCAGCCCATACCTTGGGCGGTTGAACACTGAAGCTTTCTTT. Amino acid sequence: CASSPYLGRLNTEAFF. Supplemented by reference TRBV11-2 and TRBJ1-1, the full variable domain reads EAGVAQSPRYKIIEKRQSVAFWCNPISGHATLYWYQQILGQGPKLLIQFQNNGVVDDSQLPKDRFSAERLKGVDSTLKIQPAKLEDSAVYLCASSPYLGRLNTEAFFGQGTRLTVV.

This clonotype was seen at least ten times. The rearrangement links TRBV4-3 to TRBJ2-7; 7 bases match TRBD1. The CDR3 extends over 16 amino acids. Germline values: CDR1 LGHNA, CDR2 YSLEER. V dropped 3 bases and J dropped 0; count of bases not matched to a gene: 8. CDR3 sequence (DNA): TGCGCCAGCAGCCAGGCCGGGACAGCCAGCTCCTACGAGCAGTACTTC. Residues: CASSQAGTASSYEQYF.

This clonotype occurred many times. The chain employs TRBV29-1 and TRBJ1-3; perhaps TRBD1 as D (5 bases). Between the trimmed V and J ends, which lost 0 bases and 4 bases, there was a span of 16 bases. CDR3 length equals 16 residues. Looked up from germline, CDR1 is SQVTM and CDR2 is ANQGSEA. CDR3 region: CSVEDPAGGVGNTIYF. The CDR3 region has the DNA TGCAGCGTTGAAGATCCAGCCGGGGGGGTCGGAAACACCATATATTTT. Drawing the rest from reference TRBV29-1 and TRBJ1-3, the complete variable domain is SAVISQKPSRDICQRGTSLTIQCQVDSQVTMMFWYRQQPGQSLTLIATANQGSEATYESGFVIDKFPISRPNLTFSTLTVSNMSPEDSSIYLCSVEDPAGGVGNTIYFGEGSWLTVV.

A few counts support this clonotype. This chain links TRBV20-1 with TRBJ2-2; 7 bases align to TRBD1. CDR3 length: 17 amino acids. Trimming at V came to 4 bases and at J to 5 bases, leaving 16 bases not matched to a gene. Germline V gene lookup returns CDR1 DFQATT and CDR2 SNEGSKA (reference sequence). This chain's CDR3 is CSAKEKEQGTQTGELFF. The CDR3 nucleotides are TGCAGTGCTAAAGAAAAAGAACAGGGGACCCAAACCGGGGAGCTGTTTTTT.

This clonotype was detected many times. The chain is built from TRBV6-2 or TRBV6-3 and TRBJ2-5; 14 bases are a match to TRBD2. Germline V gives CDR1 MNHEY, CDR2 SVGEGT. The J segment lost 0 bases and the V segment lost 2 bases, leaving 8 bases of the junction unmatched. The CDR3 loop spans 19 amino acids. CDR3 protein: CASSYLGLAGVSHQETQYF. The CDR3 DNA sequence: TGTGCCAGCAGTTACCTGGGACTAGCGGGAGTGTCCCACCAAGAGACCCAGTACTTC.

This clonotype has a handful of counts. V and J are TRBV30 and TRBJ1-2; 7 positions match TRBD1. Trimming at V came to 6 bases and at J to 5 bases, leaving 12 bases not matched to a gene. CDR1 and CDR2 from the germline V gene are GTSNPN and SVGIG (reference sequence). The CDR3 has 14 amino acids. In DNA form, the CDR3 reads TGTGCCTGCCAAGCCGGGACAGCTCAATATGGCTACACCTTC. It translates to CACQAGTAQYGYTF.

The sample holds many counts of this clonotype. The chain joins TRBV7-4 to TRBJ1-5; TRBD1 might be the D (6 bases). Per germline, CDR1 SGHVT and CDR2 SQSDAQ. The CDR3 is 15 amino acids. The V end was cut by 9 bases, the J end by 2 bases, with 17 bases between. In DNA, the CDR3 is TGTGCCAGTCCTCTTCAGGGGTATTGCAATCAGCCCCAGCATTTT. Its translation is CASPLQGYCNQPQHF.

This clonotype was found many times. The chain has TRBV5-5 and TRBJ2-2; D could derive from TRBD1 or TRBD2 (5 bases each). Germline lookup yields CDR1 SGHKS and CDR2 YYEKEE (reference sequence). The CDR3 is 16 amino acids. Trimming took off 3 bases at V and 1 base at J, with 13 bases between the two ends. CDR3 amino acids: CASSSPGPENTGELFF. The CDR3 nucleotides read TGTGCCAGCAGCTCCCCGGGACCGGAGAACACCGGGGAGCTGTTTTTT.

At least ten counts were recorded for this clonotype. This chain joins TRBV28 and TRBJ2-7; 7 bases line up with TRBD2. The V gene end was trimmed by 4 bases and the J gene end by 1 base; junction bases not matched to a gene: 13. The CDR3 has 17 amino acids. Germline V lookup: CDR1 MDHEN, CDR2 SYDVKM. CDR3 sequence (DNA): TGTGCCAGCAGTTACCCCCCTAGGGCTAGCGGATCCTACGAGCAGTACTTC. Its protein product is CASSYPPRASGSYEQYF. Supplemented by reference TRBV28 and TRBJ2-7, the full variable domain reads DVKVTQSSRYLVKRTGEKVFLECVQDMDHENMFWYRQDPGLGLRLIYFSYDVKMKEKGDIPEGYSVSREKKERFSLILESASTNQTSMYLCASSYPPRASGSYEQYFGPGTRLTVT.